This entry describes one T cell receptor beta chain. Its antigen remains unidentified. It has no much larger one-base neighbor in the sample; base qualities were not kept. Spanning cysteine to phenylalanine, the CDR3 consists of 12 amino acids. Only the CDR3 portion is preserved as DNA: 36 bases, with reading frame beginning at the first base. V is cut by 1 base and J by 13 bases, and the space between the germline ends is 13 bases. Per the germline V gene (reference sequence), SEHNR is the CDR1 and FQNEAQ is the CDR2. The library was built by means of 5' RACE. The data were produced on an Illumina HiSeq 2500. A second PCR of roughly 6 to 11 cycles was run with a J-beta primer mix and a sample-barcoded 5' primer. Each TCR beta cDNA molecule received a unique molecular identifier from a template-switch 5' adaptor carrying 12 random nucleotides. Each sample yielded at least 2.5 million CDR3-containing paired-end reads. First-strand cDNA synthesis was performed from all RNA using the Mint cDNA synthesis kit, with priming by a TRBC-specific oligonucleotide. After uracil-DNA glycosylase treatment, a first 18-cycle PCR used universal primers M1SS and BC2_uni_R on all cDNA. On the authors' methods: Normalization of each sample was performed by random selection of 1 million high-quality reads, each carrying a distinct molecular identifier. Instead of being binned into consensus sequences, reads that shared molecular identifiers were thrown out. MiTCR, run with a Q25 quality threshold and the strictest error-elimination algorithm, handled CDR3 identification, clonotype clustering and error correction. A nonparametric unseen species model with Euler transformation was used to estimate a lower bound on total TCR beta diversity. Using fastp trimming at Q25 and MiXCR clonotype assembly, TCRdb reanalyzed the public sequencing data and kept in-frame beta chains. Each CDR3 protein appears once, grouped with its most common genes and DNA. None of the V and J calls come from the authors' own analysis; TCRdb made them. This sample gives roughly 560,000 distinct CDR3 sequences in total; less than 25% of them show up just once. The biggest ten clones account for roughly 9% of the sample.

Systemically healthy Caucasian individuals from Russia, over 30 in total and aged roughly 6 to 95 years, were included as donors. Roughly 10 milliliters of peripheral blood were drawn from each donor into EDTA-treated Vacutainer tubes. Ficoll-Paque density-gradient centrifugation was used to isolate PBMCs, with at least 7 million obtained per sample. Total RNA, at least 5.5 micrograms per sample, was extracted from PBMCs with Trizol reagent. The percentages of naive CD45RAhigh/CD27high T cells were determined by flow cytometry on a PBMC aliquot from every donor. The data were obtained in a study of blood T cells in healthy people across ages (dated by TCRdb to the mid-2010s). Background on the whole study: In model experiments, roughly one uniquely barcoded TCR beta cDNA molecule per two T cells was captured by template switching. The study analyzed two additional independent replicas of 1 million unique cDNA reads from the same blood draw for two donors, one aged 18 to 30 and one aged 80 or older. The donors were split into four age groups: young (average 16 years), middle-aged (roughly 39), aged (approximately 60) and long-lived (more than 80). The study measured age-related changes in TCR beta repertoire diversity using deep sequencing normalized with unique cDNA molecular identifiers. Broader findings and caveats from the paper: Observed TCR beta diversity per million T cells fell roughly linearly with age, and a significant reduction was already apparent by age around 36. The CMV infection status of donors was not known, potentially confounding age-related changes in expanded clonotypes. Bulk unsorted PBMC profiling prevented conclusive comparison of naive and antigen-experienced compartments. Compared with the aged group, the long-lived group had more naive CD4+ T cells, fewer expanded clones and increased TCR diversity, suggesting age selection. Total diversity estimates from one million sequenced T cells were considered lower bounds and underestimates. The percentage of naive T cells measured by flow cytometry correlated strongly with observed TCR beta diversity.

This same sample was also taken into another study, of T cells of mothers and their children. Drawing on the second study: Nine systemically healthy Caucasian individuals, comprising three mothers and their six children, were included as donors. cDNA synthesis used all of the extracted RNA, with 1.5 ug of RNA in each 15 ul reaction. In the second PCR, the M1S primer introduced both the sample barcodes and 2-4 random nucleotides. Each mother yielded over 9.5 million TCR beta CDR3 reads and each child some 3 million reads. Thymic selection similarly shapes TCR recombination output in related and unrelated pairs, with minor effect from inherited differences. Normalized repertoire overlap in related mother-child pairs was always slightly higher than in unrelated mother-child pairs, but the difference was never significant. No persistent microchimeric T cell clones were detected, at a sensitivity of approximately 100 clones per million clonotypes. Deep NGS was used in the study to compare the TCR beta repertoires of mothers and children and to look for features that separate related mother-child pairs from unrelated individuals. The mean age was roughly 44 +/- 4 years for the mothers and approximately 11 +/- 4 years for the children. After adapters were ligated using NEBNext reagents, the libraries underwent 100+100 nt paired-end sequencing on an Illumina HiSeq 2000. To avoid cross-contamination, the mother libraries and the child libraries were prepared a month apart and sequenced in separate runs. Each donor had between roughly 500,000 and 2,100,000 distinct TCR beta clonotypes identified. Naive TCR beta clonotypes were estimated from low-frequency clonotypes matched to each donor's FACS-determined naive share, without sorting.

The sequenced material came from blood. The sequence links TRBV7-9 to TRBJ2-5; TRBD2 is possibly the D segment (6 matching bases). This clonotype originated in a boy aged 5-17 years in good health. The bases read TGTGCCAGCAGCTTAGGGAATCTAGCGTGGTACTTC. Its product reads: CASSLGNLAWYF.